This TCR beta chain was found in a study of blood T cell repertoires in COVID-19. V was cut by 6 bases and J by 0 bases, with 9 bases left in between. Germline assignment: CDR1 MNHEY and CDR2 SMNVEV (reference sequence). The CDR3 extends over 15 amino acids. Methods used by the authors: It was from reference gene primer amplification that nucleated cell counts were estimated. The method was immunoSEQ multiplex PCR; TCRdb's version includes in-frame clones alone and lacks a portion of them. V and J calls and clone size follow that table, whereas D and trimming were derived from the DNA. The sample includes about 160,000 clones, approximately 77% of them seen just once.

Sequencing used peripheral blood. The chain couples TRBV27 to TRBJ1-6; possibly TRBD1 for D (5 bases). This TCR was sampled from an elderly woman with active or convalescent COVID-19. CDR3 sequence: CASSRASSYNSPLHF. CDR3 DNA sequence: TGTGCCAGCAGCAGGGCGAGCTCCTATAATTCACCCCTCCACTTT.